This TCR beta chain is from a study of blood T cell repertoires in COVID-19. Trimming took 3 bases from V and 8 from J, leaving 13 bases between them. The CDR3 extends over 14 amino acids. CDR1 is SEHNR and CDR2 is FQNEAQ in the germline V gene (reference sequence). Here immunoSEQ multiplex PCR was the method, and the copy in TCRdb shows in-frame clones only, minus some. The table lists hundreds of thousands of clones, around four fifths of them singletons. Material for sequencing was peripheral blood. This chain connects TRBV7-9 to TRBJ1-4; TRBD1 might be the D (5 bases). The TCR comes from a woman in her sixties with active or convalescent COVID-19. CDR3 bases: TGTGCCAGCAGCTTCGGTCAGGGCCGGGAAAAACTGTTTTTT. Encoded protein: CASSFGQGREKLFF.